The rows below give T cell receptor beta chains drawn from one sample of a study of post-analysis software for immune sequencing data. TCRdb reanalysed the PCR reads using MiXCR and keeps one entry per CDR3 protein. The sample lists about 460,000 distinct CDR3 sequences, approximately 46% occurring once. Material for sequencing was blood. These receptors originate from a girl aged 5-17 years with multiple sclerosis. The CDR3 runs from the conserved cysteine through the conserved F or W.

length	V	J	CDR3
15	TRBV5-1	TRBJ2-1	CASSLSDPDYNEHFF
13	TRBV11-3	TRBJ2-1	CASSLGQENEQFF
17	TRBV29-1	TRBJ1-2	CSVESRGQGAWGYGYTF
18	TRBV5-1	TRBJ2-1	CASSSGPGTSGIMDEQFF
13	TRBV15	TRBJ1-5	CATSRDPSQPQHF
13	TRBV5-1	TRBJ2-5	CATRISGGDEQYF
13	TRBV21-1	TRBJ1-1	CASSARGQGAAFF
16	TRBV2	TRBJ2-5	CASSGLAGAPRETQYF
17	TRBV29-1	TRBJ2-7	CSVEQGPGGGSYNEQYF
15	TRBV28	TRBJ1-4	CASSLGDSTGEKLFF
14	TRBV7-2	TRBJ2-1	CASGLVGESSEQFF
13	TRBV20-1	TRBJ1-2	CSARDRTGDGYTF